The sequence of this T cell receptor (beta chain) was determined in a study of beta chain features in type 1 diabetes. Germline V gives CDR1 SGHTA, CDR2 FQGNSA. This CDR3 is 13 amino acids long. With V trimmed by 6 bases and J by 8 bases, 8 bases remained unmatched. Expressed TCRB transcripts were sequenced, since all the RNA that had been isolated was reverse transcribed. Repertoires were generated with immunoSEQ multiplex PCR, while TCRdb's copy carries only in-frame clones and drops some. The table has 15,000 to 20,000 clones, about 53% seen once. Researchers reported sorting CD4+ naive, central memory, regulatory and stem cell-like memory cells via CD45RO/CCR7/CD25/CD127/CD95/CD27. In all sorted populations, purity surpassed 95%.

This receptor was obtained from a man aged 18 to 29 in good health. The V call is TRBV7-2, the J call TRBJ1-2; 8 nucleotides line up with TRBD1. Sequenced sample: stem cell memory CD4+ T cells from blood. The CDR3 DNA follows: TGTGCCAGCAGTGCGGCCGGGACAGGCGGCTACACCTTC. This codes for CASSAAGTGGYTF.